The 32 T cell receptor beta chains given below trace back to one sample, sequenced in a study of T cells after yellow fever vaccination. TCRdb independently ran MiXCR on the 5' RACE reads; one entry per CDR3 protein. The sample lists around 500,000 distinct CDR3 sequences; around a fifth were seen once. The specimen was PBMCs, collected approximately 22 days after the first yellow fever vaccination. Source of these receptors: a man younger than 30 who received the YFV17D yellow fever vaccine.

This clonotype is a singleton in its sample. DNA of the CDR3: TGCAGTGCTAAGATTAATGGGGGCTATGGCTACACCTTC. Translated, it gives CSAKINGGYGYTF. The chain joins TRBV20-1 to TRBJ1-2, with a weak D call TRBD1 (5 bases). CDR1 is DFQATT and CDR2 is SNEGSKA in the germline V gene (reference sequence). The V end lost 4 bases, the J end lost 4 bases, and 13 bases lay between the germline ends. The CDR3 length is 13 residues.

V usage is TRBV18 and J usage is TRBJ2-6; 7 bases align to TRBD1. From germline, CDR1 is KGHSH and CDR2 LQKENI. The CDR3 runs to 21 residues. V lost 0 bases and J lost 2; bases outside the gene matches: 16. The CDR3, as DNA: TGTGCCAGCTCACCACCGGTTGGGTGGGACAGCTCAGGGCCTGGGGCCAACGTCCTGACTTTC. Residues: CASSPPVGWDSSGPGANVLTF. The full variable domain, rest sourced from reference TRBV18 and TRBJ2-6, is NAGVMQNPRHLVRRRGQEARLRCSPMKGHSHVYWYRQLPEEGLKFMVYLQKENIIDESGMPKERFSAEFPKEGPSILRIQQVVRGDSAAYFCASSPPVGWDSSGPGANVLTFGAGSRLTVL.

The V call is TRBV12-3 or TRBV12-4, the J call TRBJ1-5; 9 nucleotides align to TRBD1. CDR3 length: 19 residues. The J segment lost 4 bases and the V segment lost 6 bases, leaving 19 bases of the junction unmatched. The CDR3 sequence: CASRPYSWDREPANQPQHF. CDR3 nucleotide sequence: TGTGCCAGCAGACCCTACTCGTGGGACAGGGAGCCGGCAAATCAGCCCCAGCATTTT.

The rearrangement links TRBV10-3 to TRBJ1-2; 7 nucleotides match TRBD1. Losses at the gene ends were 11 bases for V and 2 bases for J; bases not matched to a gene: 14. Germline V gives CDR1 ENHRY, CDR2 SYGVKD. The CDR3 sequence is 15 residues long. Here the CDR3 DNA reads TGTGCCGGCCGACAGGGTGGTGGTAGGAACTATGGCTACACCTTC. Translation gives CAGRQGGGRNYGYTF.

This clonotype was seen a few times. The V call is TRBV5-1, the J call TRBJ2-5; 8 nucleotides match TRBD1. Germline V gene lookup returns CDR1 SGHRS and CDR2 YFSETQ. This CDR3 is built from 14 residues. The V gene end was trimmed by 5 bases and the J gene end by 5 bases; junction bases not matched to a gene: 8. The CDR3 DNA is TGCGCCAGCAGTTCCGAGACAGGGGTTGAGACCCAGTACTTC. As protein: CASSSETGVETQYF.

This clonotype has a handful of counts. This rearrangement joins TRBV12-3 or TRBV12-4 to TRBJ1-2, with D uncertain. The CDR3 has 13 amino acids. The V gene lost 3 bases and the J gene lost 2 bases, with 7 bases spanning the gap. The CDR3 sequence is CASSFADNYGYTF. The CDR3 DNA reads TGTGCCAGCAGTTTTGCGGACAACTATGGCTACACCTTC.

The rearrangement uses TRBV15 and TRBJ2-5; D not certain. The CDR3 contains 15 residues. V lost 3 bases and J 1 base, leaving 12 bases between the germline ends. From germline, CDR1 is LNHNV and CDR2 YYDKDF (reference sequence). The CDR3 sequence: CATSSFFPLQETQYF. In DNA form, the CDR3 reads TGTGCCACCAGCAGCTTCTTCCCACTCCAAGAGACCCAGTACTTC.

The chain joins TRBV20-1 to TRBJ1-4; TRBD1 matches at 7 bases. The CDR3 length is 14 residues. Germline lookup yields CDR1 DFQATT and CDR2 SNEGSKA (reference sequence). V lost 2 bases to trimming and J lost 0 bases; unmatched junction nucleotides: 0. The CDR3 DNA follows: TGCAGTGCTAGAACAGGGGCAACTAATGAAAAACTGTTTTTT. This encodes CSARTGATNEKLFF.

V usage is TRBV2 and J usage is TRBJ2-5, with D unclear. Trimming left V 5 bases short and J 5 bases short, with 12 bases between. The CDR3 is made up of 13 amino acids. Germline assignment: CDR1 SNHLY and CDR2 FYNNEI. The CDR3 protein is CASSPRMWETQYF. CDR3 DNA: TGTGCCAGCAGTCCCCGGATGTGGGAGACCCAGTACTTC.

The V gene is TRBV20-1, the J gene TRBJ2-1; no reliable D call. V gave up 3 bases and J gave up 8 bases, with 8 bases separating them. The CDR3 spans 11 residues. Germline V lookup: CDR1 DFQATT, CDR2 SNEGSKA (reference sequence). This CDR3 is CSASPGHEQFF. The DNA for the CDR3 is TGCAGTGCTAGTCCCGGCCATGAGCAGTTCTTC.

This clonotype has more than one count but fewer than ten. The chain employs TRBV3-1 and TRBJ1-1, with D unresolved. Trimming removed 6 bases at V and 11 bases at J, with 13 bases between. This CDR3 is 11 amino acids long. In germline, CDR1 is LGHDT, CDR2 YNNKEL (reference sequence). CDR3 in DNA: TGTGCCAGCAGTCGAGCTGGGGAGGCTTTCTTT. Translating it yields CASSRAGEAFF.

This clonotype appeared many times. The rearrangement joins TRBV6-2 or TRBV6-3 to TRBJ2-3; TRBD2 matches 8 bases. Germline V lookup: CDR1 MNHEY, CDR2 SVGEGT. V was pared by 10 bases and J by 13 bases, with 10 bases of the junction left unmatched. This CDR3 is 11 amino acids long. DNA for the CDR3: TGTGCCACCCTCCGGGGGGGCCGGGAGTATTTT. Amino acids: CATLRGGREYF.

This clonotype was counted between two and nine times. The chain employs TRBV7-2 and TRBJ2-2; no firm D call. Germline assignment: CDR1 SGHTA and CDR2 FQGNSA. V dropped 3 bases and J dropped 4 bases, with 12 bases sitting between them. There are 15 residues in the CDR3. CDR3 sequence: CASSLNSLGTGELFF. CDR3 in DNA: TGTGCCAGCAGCTTGAACAGCCTGGGCACCGGGGAGCTGTTTTTT.

This chain uses TRBV3-1 with TRBJ2-3; D is unclear. CDR3 length: 14 amino acids. Deletions cut 0 bases from V and 2 bases from J, with 6 bases between. Germline CDR1 is LGHDT and CDR2 is YNNKEL (reference sequence). CDR3 protein: CASSQDVNTDTQYF. For the CDR3, the DNA is TGTGCCAGCAGCCAAGACGTCAACACAGATACGCAGTATTTT.

V is TRBV6-1 and J is TRBJ1-1; the match to TRBD1 covers 7 bases. CDR3 length: 14 residues. The trim removed 7 bases at V and 0 bases at J, leaving 5 bases unmatched. Germline assignment: CDR1 MNHNS and CDR2 SASEGT. The CDR3 region has the DNA TGTGCCAGCACCAACAGGGGATTGAACACTGAAGCTTTCTTT. Translated, it gives CASTNRGLNTEAFF.

The rearrangement uses TRBV6-2 or TRBV6-3 and TRBJ2-7; no clear D. Germline CDR1 reads MNHEY; CDR2 reads SVGEGT. The CDR3 is 14 residues long. With 0 bases removed from V and 7 bases from J, the gap between germline ends came to 13 bases. This chain's CDR3 is CASSYSAGETEQYV. In DNA form, the CDR3 reads TGTGCCAGCAGTTACTCGGCTGGTGAGACAGAGCAGTACGTC.

This chain connects TRBV11-2 to TRBJ2-1; 7 bases agree with TRBD1. The CDR3 runs 13 residues. Looked up from germline, CDR1 is SGHAT and CDR2 is FQNNGV. V was clipped by 0 bases and J by 15 bases; unmatched bases: 8. CDR3 DNA: TGTGCCAGCAGCTTAGACCGGACAGGCCGGATGTTCTTC. Translated: CASSLDRTGRMFF.

The chain recombines TRBV20-1 with TRBJ2-7, with 11 bases matching TRBD1. V lost 6 bases to trimming and J lost 3 bases; unmatched junction nucleotides: 7. This CDR3 is built from 14 residues. CDR1 is DFQATT, CDR2 SNEGSKA, per germline (reference sequence). The CDR3 is CSAAPDRGLYEQYV. The CDR3 nucleotides are TGCAGTGCGGCACCGGACAGGGGGCTCTACGAGCAGTACGTC.

This clonotype was seen a few times. The CDR3 reads CASSQDGTGTGVSTQYF. The CDR3 DNA follows: TGTGCCAGCAGCCAAGACGGCACCGGGACAGGGGTTTCGACCCAGTACTTC. The J gene is TRBJ2-5, the V gene TRBV4-2; TRBD1 matches 10 bases. The CDR3 is made up of 17 amino acids. The V and J ends lost 0 bases and 7 bases, in that order; junction bases with no gene match: 11. Per germline, CDR1 LGHNA and CDR2 YNFKEQ.

This clonotype was counted only a few times. This chain links TRBV5-1 with TRBJ2-3, with a tentative D call TRBD2 (5 bases). Germline V gene data show CDR1 as SGHRS and CDR2 as YFSETQ. CDR3 size: 15 residues. V lost 4 bases and J 2 bases, leaving 14 bases between the germline ends. The DNA for the CDR3 is TGCGCCAGCAGCCCCCGCTTTAGCGTCACAGATACGCAGTATTTT. Its translation is CASSPRFSVTDTQYF.

In its sample, this clonotype was seen a few times. J is TRBJ1-5 and V is TRBV4-2, with D unresolved. With 4 bases removed from V and 0 bases from J, the gap between germline ends came to 7 bases. Looked up from germline, CDR1 is LGHNA and CDR2 is YNFKEQ. CDR3 size: 14 residues. CDR3 amino acids: CASSPDVSNQPQHF. The CDR3 DNA follows: TGTGCCAGCAGCCCGGACGTTAGCAATCAGCCCCAGCATTTT.

The chain uses TRBV28 and TRBJ2-7, with 8 bases identical to TRBD2. Looked up from germline, CDR1 is MDHEN and CDR2 is SYDVKM. The length of the CDR3 is 13 residues. J gave up 7 bases and V 4 bases, and 6 bases lay outside the gene matches. CDR3 DNA: TGTGCCAGCAGTTCTCTAGCGGGCGGGGAGCAGTACGTC. It encodes CASSSLAGGEQYV.

For this clonotype: The conserved phenylalanine or tryptophan normally closing the CDR3 is absent here, so this likely arose from a read error. No DNA is shown, since the ends of the CDR3 on it are uncertain; the CDR3 is the one TCRdb lists. The J gene is TRBJ1-1, the V gene TRBV29-1. The germline V gene has CDR1 SQVTM and CDR2 ANQGSEA. The CDR3 contains 8 residues when both ends are counted. The CDR3 sequence is CSVEGRPI.

This clonotype appeared a few times. CDR3 nucleotide sequence: TGTGCCAGCATCCCCACAGGGGGCGAGGTCTCCTACAATGAGCAGTTCTTC. Its translation is CASIPTGGEVSYNEQFF. This chain joins TRBV13 and TRBJ2-1, with 9 bases that match TRBD1. This CDR3 is 17 amino acids long. CDR1 is PRHDT and CDR2 is FYEKMQ in the germline V gene (reference sequence). Trimming at V came to 7 bases and at J to 0 bases, leaving 10 bases not matched to a gene.

This clonotype was counted a few times. The rearrangement joins TRBV7-2 to TRBJ2-1; a weak D match, TRBD2 (5 bases). The germline V gene has CDR1 SGHTA and CDR2 FQGNSA. Trimming took off 2 bases at V and 10 bases at J, with 18 bases between the two ends. The CDR3 is 15 amino acids. CDR3 loop: CASSLRGGKGAEQFF. CDR3 DNA: TGTGCCAGCAGCTTACGGGGTGGTAAGGGAGCGGAGCAGTTCTTC.

The V gene is TRBV6-1, the J gene TRBJ2-5; the D is unclear. The CDR3 extends over 14 amino acids. Trimming took 6 bases from V and 2 from J, leaving 13 bases between them. The germline V gene encodes CDR1 MNHNS and CDR2 SASEGT. This chain's CDR3 is CASRSNPLQETQYF. For the CDR3, the DNA is TGTGCCAGCAGGTCTAATCCATTGCAAGAGACCCAGTACTTC.

This clonotype showed up just a few times. The chain joins TRBV4-1 to TRBJ2-1; TRBD1 matches at 11 bases. With 0 bases clipped from V and 8 bases from J, the junction kept 6 bases outside the gene matches. The length of the CDR3 is 16 residues. Germline CDR1 MGHRA, CDR2 YSYEKL. The CDR3 sequence is CASSQDSGTGGYEQFF. In nucleotides, the CDR3 is TGCGCCAGCAGCCAAGATAGCGGGACAGGGGGTTATGAGCAGTTCTTC.

V is TRBV6-1 and J is TRBJ2-7; 9 bases align to TRBD1. CDR1 is MNHNS and CDR2 is SASEGT in the germline V gene. V lost 6 bases and J lost 6; bases outside the gene matches: 6. The CDR3 runs 13 residues. The CDR3 loop is CASRVQGAGEQYF. Here the CDR3 DNA reads TGTGCCAGCAGGGTACAGGGGGCGGGCGAGCAGTACTTC.

This clonotype has more than one count but fewer than ten. The chain couples TRBV6-2 or TRBV6-3 to TRBJ2-5; D gene uncertain. The CDR3 runs 13 residues. Trimming took off 2 bases at V and 5 bases at J, with 9 bases between the two ends. Per germline, CDR1 MNHEY and CDR2 SVGEGT. The CDR3 DNA follows: TGTGCCAGCAGTTACGTGGGTTGGGAGACCCAGTACTTC. This sequence encodes CASSYVGWETQYF.

The J gene is TRBJ2-5, the V gene TRBV7-9; TRBD1 might be the D (6 bases). The CDR3 runs 14 residues. The V end was cut by 6 bases, the J end by 5 bases, with 16 bases between. The germline CDR1 and CDR2 sequences are SEHNR and FQNEAQ (reference sequence). The chain's CDR3 is CASRDTGSMETQYF. In DNA, the CDR3 is TGTGCCAGCAGGGATACAGGGTCGATGGAGACCCAGTACTTC.

The chain carries TRBV12-3 or TRBV12-4 and TRBJ1-2; 9 bases fit TRBD1. The length of the CDR3 is 15 residues. V lost 5 bases, J lost 2 bases, and 6 bases stayed unmatched. The CDR3 spells CASSKGQGINYGYTF. Written as DNA, the CDR3 is TGTGCCAGCAGTAAGGGACAGGGCATCAACTATGGCTACACCTTC.

This clonotype was recorded a few times. The chain carries TRBV5-1 and TRBJ2-3; perhaps TRBD1 as D (6 bases). The germline V gene encodes CDR1 SGHRS and CDR2 YFSETQ. V lost 7 bases to trimming and J lost 0 bases, with 15 bases between them. CDR3 length: 15 amino acids. The CDR3 DNA is TGCGCCAGCGGACAGAGAGGAACTAGCACAGATACGCAGTATTTT. It translates to CASGQRGTSTDTQYF.